Listed below are T cell receptor beta chains from one sample, sequenced in a study of identical twins. One entry per CDR3 protein, called by TCRdb with MiXCR from the 5' RACE reads. The data show some 210,000 distinct CDR3 sequences, with roughly 15% seen just once and about 38% held by the top ten. The same sample was also studied in work on T cells expressing NK-cell markers.

Material for sequencing was CD8+ T cells sorted from blood. Source of these receptors: a woman aged 18-35 years in good health. Each CDR3 is given with its conserved first and last residue. The D gene is left open where the match is weak. Rows give clone size only sometimes, using once, few, many, or a class for an expanded clone.

V gene,clone size,J gene,D gene,CDR3 protein,CDR3 DNA
TRBV29-1,few,TRBJ2-1,.,CSSASLRDEQFF,TGCAGCTCAGCCTCACTCCGGGATGAGCAGTTCTTC
TRBV4-3,few,TRBJ2-3,TRBD2,CASSQTLAGDPTGTQYF,TGCGCCAGCAGCCAAACATTAGCGGGGGATCCAACGGGTACGCAGTATTTT
TRBV12-3/TRBV12-4,.,TRBJ2-1,.,CASSSVPLWPYNEQFF,TGTGCCAGCAGTTCGGTCCCCCTATGGCCCTACAATGAGCAGTTCTTC
TRBV6-1,few,TRBJ2-2,TRBD1,CASSFTGGGELFF,TGTGCCAGCAGCTTTACAGGGGGCGGGGAGCTGTTTTTT
TRBV20-1,few,TRBJ2-2,TRBD2,CSARAGSSGGLLANTGELFF,TGCAGTGCTAGAGCCGGGTCTAGCGGGGGGTTATTAGCGAACACCGGGGAGCTGTTTTTT
TRBV30,.,TRBJ2-7,.,CAWSDYEQYF,TGTGCCTGGAGTGATTACGAGCAGTACTTC
TRBV29-1,many,TRBJ2-7,TRBD2,CSVGTSGSYEQYF,TGCAGCGTAGGGACTAGCGGTTCCTACGAGCAGTACTTC
TRBV7-9,.,TRBJ2-7,.,CASSLYTPGRNEQYF,TGTGCCAGCAGCTTATATACCCCGGGTAGGAACGAGCAGTACTTC
TRBV7-7,few,TRBJ2-2,.,CASSPRPGQFANTGELFF,TGTGCCAGCAGCCCCCGCCCCGGACAGTTCGCGAACACCGGGGAGCTGTTTTTT
TRBV20-1,.,TRBJ2-7,.,CSARDLQAYEQYF,TGCAGTGCTAGAGATTTGCAGGCCTACGAGCAGTACTTC
TRBV3-1,few,TRBJ2-5,.,CASSQDTARETQYF,TGTGCCAGCAGCCAAGACACAGCTCGGGAGACCCAGTACTTC
TRBV4-1,few,TRBJ2-3,TRBD2,CASSQTPTSGYSTDTQYF,TGCGCCAGCAGCCAAACCCCGACTAGCGGATATAGCACAGATACGCAGTATTTT
TRBV27,.,TRBJ2-6,TRBD1,CASSLGDRVSGANVLTF,TGTGCCAGCAGTTTGGGGGACAGGGTCTCTGGGGCCAACGTCCTGACTTTC
TRBV5-1,few,TRBJ2-7,.,CASSLGVGWGLEQYF,TGCGCCAGCAGTTTGGGAGTCGGTTGGGGTTTGGAGCAGTACTTC
TRBV6-2/TRBV6-3,.,TRBJ2-1,.,CASSYSNLEGYNEQFF,TGTGCCAGCAGTTACTCGAACCTAGAGGGCTACAATGAGCAGTTCTTC
TRBV13,few,TRBJ1-2,.,CASSGALGGSNGYTF,TGTGCCAGCAGCGGTGCGTTGGGGGGCTCAAATGGCTACACCTTC
TRBV12-5,.,TRBJ2-7,.,CASGLVMTGSYEQYF,TGTGCTAGTGGTTTGGTAATGACCGGGTCCTACGAGCAGTACTTC
TRBV5-1,.,TRBJ1-2,.,CASSPVGDGYTF,TGCGCCAGCAGCCCCGTCGGGGATGGCTACACCTTC
TRBV11-1,.,TRBJ1-2,.,CASSLDMGYGYTF,TGTGCCAGCAGTCTGGACATGGGCTATGGCTACACCTTC
TRBV7-9,few,TRBJ2-2,TRBD1,CASSSGTGATGELFF,TGTGCCAGCAGCTCCGGGACAGGGGCCACCGGGGAGCTGTTTTTT
TRBV6-4,.,TRBJ2-1,TRBD2,CASSASGGAGNEQFF,TGTGCCAGCAGTGCCAGCGGGGGGGCAGGCAATGAGCAGTTCTTC
TRBV5-6,.,TRBJ2-1,.,CASSLVESEQFF,TGTGCCAGCAGCTTGGTTGAGAGTGAGCAGTTCTTC
TRBV29-1,.,TRBJ2-1,.,CSVEEGTNEQFF,TGCAGCGTTGAAGAGGGAACCAATGAGCAGTTCTTC
TRBV29-1,few,TRBJ2-1,TRBD2,CSVEASGGGNEQFF,TGCAGCGTTGAAGCTAGCGGGGGGGGCAATGAGCAGTTCTTC
TRBV27,few,TRBJ2-7,.,CASSPSDQRAHEQYF,TGTGCCAGCAGCCCCTCGGACCAAAGGGCCCACGAGCAGTACTTC
TRBV15,few,TRBJ2-5,TRBD2,CATSSGGGTQYF,TGTGCCACCAGCAGTGGCGGGGGGACCCAGTACTTC
TRBV7-8,.,TRBJ2-5,TRBD2,CASSRSGRETQYF,TGTGCCAGCAGCCGGAGCGGGAGAGAGACCCAGTACTTC
TRBV20-1,few,TRBJ2-1,.,CSARTSRVQREQFF,TGCAGTGCTAGGACTAGTCGGGTTCAGCGAGAGCAGTTCTTC
TRBV7-8,few,TRBJ2-1,.,CASSFNSVTRYNEQFF,TGTGCCAGCAGCTTTAATAGCGTAACACGATACAATGAGCAGTTCTTC
TRBV12-3/TRBV12-4,.,TRBJ2-1,TRBD2,CASSRGLAYNEQSF,TGTGCCAGCAGTAGAGGACTAGCTTACAATGAGCAGTCTTTC
TRBV4-1,many,TRBJ2-3,.,CASRLEGADTQYF,TGCGCCAGCAGGCTTGAGGGGGCAGATACGCAGTATTTT
TRBV15,.,TRBJ2-7,.,CATSREAGAYEQYF,TGTGCCACCAGCAGAGAGGCAGGGGCCTACGAGCAGTACTTC
TRBV4-3,.,TRBJ2-1,TRBD1,CASSQGTGSEQFF,TGCGCCAGCAGCCAAGGGACAGGGAGCGAGCAGTTCTTC
TRBV9,few,TRBJ2-5,TRBD2,CASSVSGGSRETQYF,TGTGCCAGCAGCGTTAGCGGGGGCTCCCGAGAGACCCAGTACTTC
TRBV7-2,.,TRBJ1-4,.,CASSPTGADEKLFF,TGTGCCAGCAGCCCTACGGGGGCGGATGAAAAACTGTTTTTT
TRBV12-3/TRBV12-4,few,TRBJ2-3,.,CASVGRGTLYF,.
TRBV5-5,.,TRBJ2-1,.,CASSLTKGTYNEQFF,TGTGCCAGCAGCTTAACCAAGGGCACCTACAATGAGCAGTTCTTC
TRBV11-2,few,TRBJ2-1,TRBD2,CASSFLSGEGNNEQFF,TGTGCCAGCAGCTTTCTTAGCGGGGAGGGGAACAATGAGCAGTTCTTC
TRBV7-6,few,TRBJ2-1,TRBD2,CASSLGTKGLNNEQFF,TGTGCCAGCAGCTTAGGGACCAAGGGACTAAACAATGAGCAGTTCTTC
TRBV5-6,few,TRBJ2-4,.,CASSWAANIQYF,TGTGCCAGCAGCTGGGCCGCGAACATTCAGTACTTC
TRBV10-3,.,TRBJ2-1,.,CAISDSGLSSYNEQFF,TGTGCCATCAGTGATTCGGGGCTGAGCTCCTACAATGAGCAGTTCTTC
TRBV12-3/TRBV12-4,.,TRBJ2-3,.,CASSFLGPRGTARVGSNTQYF,TGTGCCAGCAGTTTCTTAGGCCCGAGAGGCACAGCTCGAGTGGGTTCGAATACGCAGTATTTT